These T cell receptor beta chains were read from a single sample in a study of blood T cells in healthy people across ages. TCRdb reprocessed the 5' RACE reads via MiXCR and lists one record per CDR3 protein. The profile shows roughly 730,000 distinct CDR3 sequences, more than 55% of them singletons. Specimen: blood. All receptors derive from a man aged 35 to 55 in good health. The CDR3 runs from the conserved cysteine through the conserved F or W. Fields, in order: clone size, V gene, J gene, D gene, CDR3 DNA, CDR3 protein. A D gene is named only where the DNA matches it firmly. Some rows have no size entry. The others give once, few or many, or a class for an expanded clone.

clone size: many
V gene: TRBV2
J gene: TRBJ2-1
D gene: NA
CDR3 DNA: TGTGCCAGCAGTGATCTCCCCGGCTACGAGATCAGCTCCTACAATGAGCAGTTCTTC
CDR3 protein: CASSDLPGYEISSYNEQFF

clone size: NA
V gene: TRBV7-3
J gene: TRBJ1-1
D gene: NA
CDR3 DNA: TGTGCCAGCAGCCCCGGTGGCATATCGAACACTGAAGCTTTCTTT
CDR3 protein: CASSPGGISNTEAFF

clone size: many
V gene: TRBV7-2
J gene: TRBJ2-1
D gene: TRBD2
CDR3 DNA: TGTGCCAGCAGCAAACCCGGGACTAGCAACAATGAGCAGTTCTTC
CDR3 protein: CASSKPGTSNNEQFF

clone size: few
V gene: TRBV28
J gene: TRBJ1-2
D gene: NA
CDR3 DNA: TGTGCCAGCAGTTTATCAGGGGCGCACTATGGCTACACCTTC
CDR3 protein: CASSLSGAHYGYTF

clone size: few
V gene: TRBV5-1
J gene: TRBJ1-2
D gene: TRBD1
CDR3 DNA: TGCGCCAGCAGCTTGGTATTGTCAGGGGGCGGCTACACCTTC
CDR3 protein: CASSLVLSGGGYTF

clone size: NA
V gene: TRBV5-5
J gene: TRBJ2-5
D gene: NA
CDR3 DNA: TGTGCCAGCATCCGAATGGACGCACAAGAGACCCAGTACTTC
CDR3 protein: CASIRMDAQETQYF

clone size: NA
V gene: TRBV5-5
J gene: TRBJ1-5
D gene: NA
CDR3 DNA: TGTGCCAGCAGCTGGGTGTATAGCAATCAGCCCCAGCATTTT
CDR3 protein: CASSWVYSNQPQHF

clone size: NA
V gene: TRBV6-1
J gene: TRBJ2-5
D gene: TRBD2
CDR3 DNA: TGTGCCAGCAGAGCGGGGACTAGCGGGGGGACCGCCCCAAAAGAGACCCAGTACTTC
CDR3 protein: CASRAGTSGGTAPKETQYF

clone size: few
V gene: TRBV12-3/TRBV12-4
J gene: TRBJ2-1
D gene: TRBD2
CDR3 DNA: TGTGCCAGCAGTCAGACTAGCGTCAATGAGCAGTTCTTC
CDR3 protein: CASSQTSVNEQFF

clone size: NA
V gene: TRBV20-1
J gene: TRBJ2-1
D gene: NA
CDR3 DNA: TGCAGTGCTAGGGAAAGATGGCAGCCCTACAATGAGCAGTTCTTC
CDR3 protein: CSARERWQPYNEQFF

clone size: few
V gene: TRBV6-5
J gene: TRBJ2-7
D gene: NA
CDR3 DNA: TGTGCCAGCAGTTACCAGGGAGCGACTCCCTACGAGCAGTACTTC
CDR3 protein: CASSYQGATPYEQYF

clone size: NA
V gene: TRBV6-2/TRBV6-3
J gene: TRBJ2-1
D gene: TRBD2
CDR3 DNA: TGTGCCAGCAGTCAACTAGCGGGGGGAACCTATGAGCAGTTCTTC
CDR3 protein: CASSQLAGGTYEQFF

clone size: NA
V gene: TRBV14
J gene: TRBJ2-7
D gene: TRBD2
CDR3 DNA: TGTGCCAGCAGCCCGCTAGCCGGACTAGGCTCCTACGAGCAGTACTTC
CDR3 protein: CASSPLAGLGSYEQYF

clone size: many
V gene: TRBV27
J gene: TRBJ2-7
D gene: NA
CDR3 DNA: TGTGCCAGCGGGGGTCCGGGTGGAGAGCAGTACTTC
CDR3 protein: CASGGPGGEQYF

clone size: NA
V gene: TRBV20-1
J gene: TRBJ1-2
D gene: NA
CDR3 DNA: TGCAGTCCCAGGATGTGGGGCCGGGCGATAGAAGTTAACTATGGCTACACCTTC
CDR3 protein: CSPRMWGRAIEVNYGYTF

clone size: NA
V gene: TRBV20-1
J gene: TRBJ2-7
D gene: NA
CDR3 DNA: TGCAGTGCAAGATTCGGAATCTCCTACGAGCAGTACTTC
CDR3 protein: CSARFGISYEQYF

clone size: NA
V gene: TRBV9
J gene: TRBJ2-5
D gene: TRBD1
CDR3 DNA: TGTGCCAGCAGCGTAGATGACAGGGTGGAGCAAGAGACCCAGTACTTC
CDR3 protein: CASSVDDRVEQETQYF

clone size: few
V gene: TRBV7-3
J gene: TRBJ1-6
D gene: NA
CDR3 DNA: TGTGCCAGCAGTTTACTTAGCTCCTATAATTCACCCCTCCACTTT
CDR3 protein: CASSLLSSYNSPLHF

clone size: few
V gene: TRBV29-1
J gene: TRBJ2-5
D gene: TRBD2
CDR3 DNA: TGTAGCGTTACCCTAGCGGGGTACCAAGAGACCCAGTACTTC
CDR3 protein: CSVTLAGYQETQYF

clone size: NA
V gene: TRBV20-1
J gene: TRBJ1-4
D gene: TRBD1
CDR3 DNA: TGCAGTGATAACTGGACAGGGGACTCAAATGAAAAACTGTTTTTT
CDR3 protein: CSDNWTGDSNEKLFF

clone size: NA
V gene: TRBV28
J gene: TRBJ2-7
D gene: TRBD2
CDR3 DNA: TGTGCCAGCAGGGGTAGCGGGAGCGGAACCTACGAGCAGTACTTC
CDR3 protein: CASRGSGSGTYEQYF

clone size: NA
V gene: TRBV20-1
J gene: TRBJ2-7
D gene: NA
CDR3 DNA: TGCAGTGCTAGACCTCAGGGTATTCGGGACTACGAGCAGTACTTC
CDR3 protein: CSARPQGIRDYEQYF

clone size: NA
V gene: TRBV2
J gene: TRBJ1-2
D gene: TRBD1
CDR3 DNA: TGTGCCAGCAGGGGGACAGGGGGGAATAACTATGGCTACACCTTC
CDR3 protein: CASRGTGGNNYGYTF

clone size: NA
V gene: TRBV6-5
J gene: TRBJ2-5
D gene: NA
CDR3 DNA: TGTGCCAGCAGATACTCTTTTGAGAGGCAGGGGATAGGGACCCAGTACTTC
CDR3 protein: CASRYSFERQGIGTQYF

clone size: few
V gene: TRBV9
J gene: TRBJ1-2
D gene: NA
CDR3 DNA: TGTGCCAGCAGCGCCGACAGAGGCGATGGCTACACCTTC
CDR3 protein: CASSADRGDGYTF

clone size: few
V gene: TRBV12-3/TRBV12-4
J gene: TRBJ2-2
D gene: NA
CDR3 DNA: TGTGCCAGCAGCTTCGTCGACACCGGGGAGCTGTTTTTT
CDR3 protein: CASSFVDTGELFF

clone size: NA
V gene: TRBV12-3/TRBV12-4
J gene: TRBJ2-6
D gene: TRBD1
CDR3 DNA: TGTGCCAGCAGTTTAAGGGACAGGGTCCTTCCTGGGGCCAACGTCCTGACTTTC
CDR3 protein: CASSLRDRVLPGANVLTF